The clone carrying this TCR beta chain was counted many times. As yet, its antigen is unknown. RNA served as the template for amplifying TCR beta CDR3 regions. Investigators did first-round RT-PCR with HTBI primers, then second-round multiplex PCR. Using its own MiXCR run on the multiplex PCR reads, TCRdb lists one record per CDR3 protein. The sample lists roughly 480,000 distinct CDR3 sequences, under 15% occurring once. This sample stems from a study of Graves' ophthalmopathy and Graves' hyperthyroidism. Whole-study results and caveats: Blood also harbored most expanded thyroid clonotypes above 0.001 frequency.

Germline V gene sequence: CDR1 SGHRS, CDR2 YFSETQ. This CDR3 region has 14 residues. The V end was cut by 4 bases, the J end by 7 bases, with 14 bases between. CAS ≥3, NOSPECS ≥4, moderate-to-severe activity and duration under 3 months marked donors with ophthalmopathy. The gene calls are TRBV5-1 and TRBJ2-2; D may be TRBD1 (6 bases). The sequenced sample was blood. The sequence was obtained from a woman under 40 with Graves' ophthalmopathy. The CDR3 loop reads CASSPQGFSGELFF. The DNA of the CDR3 is TGCGCCAGCAGCCCACAGGGATTTAGCGGGGAGCTGTTTTTT.